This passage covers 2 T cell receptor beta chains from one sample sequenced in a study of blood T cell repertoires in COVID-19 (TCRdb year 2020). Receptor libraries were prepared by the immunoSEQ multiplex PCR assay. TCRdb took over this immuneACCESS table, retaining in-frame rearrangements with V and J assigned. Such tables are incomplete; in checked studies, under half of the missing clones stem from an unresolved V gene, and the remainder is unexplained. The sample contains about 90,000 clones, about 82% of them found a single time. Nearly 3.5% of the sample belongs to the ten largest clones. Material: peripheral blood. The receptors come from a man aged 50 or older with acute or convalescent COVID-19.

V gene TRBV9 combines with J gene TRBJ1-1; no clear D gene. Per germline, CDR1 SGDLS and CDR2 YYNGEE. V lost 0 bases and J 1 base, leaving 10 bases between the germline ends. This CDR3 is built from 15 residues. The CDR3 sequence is CASSVGVTGNTEAFF. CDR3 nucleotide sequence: TGTGCCAGCAGCGTAGGGGTCACGGGGAACACTGAAGCTTTCTTT.

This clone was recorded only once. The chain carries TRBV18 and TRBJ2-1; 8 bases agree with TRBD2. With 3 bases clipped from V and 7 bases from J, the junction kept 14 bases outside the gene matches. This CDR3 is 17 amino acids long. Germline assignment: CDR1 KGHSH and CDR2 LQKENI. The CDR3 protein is CASSPPVAGGGRNEQFF. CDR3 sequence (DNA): TGTGCCAGCTCACCCCCGGTCGCGGGGGGAGGCCGAAATGAGCAGTTCTTC.